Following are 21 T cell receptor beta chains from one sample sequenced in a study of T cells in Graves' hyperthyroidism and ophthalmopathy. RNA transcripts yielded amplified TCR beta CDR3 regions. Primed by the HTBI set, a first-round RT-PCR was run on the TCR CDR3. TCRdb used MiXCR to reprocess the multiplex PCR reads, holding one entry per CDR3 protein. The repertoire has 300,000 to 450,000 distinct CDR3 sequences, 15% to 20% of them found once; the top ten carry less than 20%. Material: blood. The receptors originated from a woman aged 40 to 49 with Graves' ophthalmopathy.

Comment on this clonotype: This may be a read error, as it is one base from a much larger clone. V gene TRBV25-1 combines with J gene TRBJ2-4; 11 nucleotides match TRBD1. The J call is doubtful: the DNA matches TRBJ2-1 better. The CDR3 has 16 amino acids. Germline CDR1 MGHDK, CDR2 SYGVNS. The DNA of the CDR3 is TGTGCCAGCAGTGAATGGACAGGGGGCATGATGGAGGATCAGTTCTTC. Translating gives CASSEWTGGMMEDQFF.

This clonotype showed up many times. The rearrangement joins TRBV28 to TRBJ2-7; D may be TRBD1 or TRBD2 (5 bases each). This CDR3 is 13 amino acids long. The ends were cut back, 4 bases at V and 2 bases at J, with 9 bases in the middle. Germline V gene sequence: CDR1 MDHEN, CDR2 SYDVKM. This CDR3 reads CASSSQGPYEQYF. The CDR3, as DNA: TGTGCCAGCAGTTCCCAGGGACCCTACGAGCAGTACTTC.

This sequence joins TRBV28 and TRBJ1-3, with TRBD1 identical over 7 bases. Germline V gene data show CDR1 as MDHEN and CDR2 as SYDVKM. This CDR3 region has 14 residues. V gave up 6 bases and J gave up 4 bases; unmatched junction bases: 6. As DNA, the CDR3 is TGTGCCAGCAGCTTGACAGGGCACGGAAACACCATATATTTT. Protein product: CASSLTGHGNTIYF.

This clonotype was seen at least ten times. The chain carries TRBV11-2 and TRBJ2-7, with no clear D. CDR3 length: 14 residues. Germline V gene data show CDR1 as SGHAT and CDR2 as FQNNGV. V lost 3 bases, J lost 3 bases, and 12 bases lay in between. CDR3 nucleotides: TGTGCCAGCAGCTTCGCTGACGTTGGCTACGAGCAGTACTTC. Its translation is CASSFADVGYEQYF.

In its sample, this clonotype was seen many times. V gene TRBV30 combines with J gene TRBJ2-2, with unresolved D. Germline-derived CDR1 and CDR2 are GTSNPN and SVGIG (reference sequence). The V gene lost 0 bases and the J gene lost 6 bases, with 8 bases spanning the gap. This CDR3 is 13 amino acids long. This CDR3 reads CAWSVTYAGELFF. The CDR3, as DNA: TGTGCCTGGAGTGTGACTTACGCCGGGGAGCTGTTTTTT.

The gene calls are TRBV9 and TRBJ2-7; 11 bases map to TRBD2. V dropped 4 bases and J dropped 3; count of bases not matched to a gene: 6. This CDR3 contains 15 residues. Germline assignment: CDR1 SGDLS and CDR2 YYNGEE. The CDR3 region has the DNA TGTGCCAGCAGCTATGCCGGGACTAGCGGCTACGAGCAGTACTTC. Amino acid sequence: CASSYAGTSGYEQYF.

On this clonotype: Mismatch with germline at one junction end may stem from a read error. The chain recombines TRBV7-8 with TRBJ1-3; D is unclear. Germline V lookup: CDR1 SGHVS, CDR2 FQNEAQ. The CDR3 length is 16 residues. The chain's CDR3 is CASSPPWDGPGNTISF. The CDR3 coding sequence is TGTGCCAGCAGCCCCCCATGGGATGGCCCTGGAAACACCATATCTTTT.

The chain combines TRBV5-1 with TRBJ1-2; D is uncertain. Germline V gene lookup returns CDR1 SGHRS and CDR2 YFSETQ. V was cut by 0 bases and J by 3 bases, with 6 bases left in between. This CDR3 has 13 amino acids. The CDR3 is CASSLDGDYGYTF. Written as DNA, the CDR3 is TGCGCCAGCAGCTTGGATGGCGACTATGGCTACACCTTC.

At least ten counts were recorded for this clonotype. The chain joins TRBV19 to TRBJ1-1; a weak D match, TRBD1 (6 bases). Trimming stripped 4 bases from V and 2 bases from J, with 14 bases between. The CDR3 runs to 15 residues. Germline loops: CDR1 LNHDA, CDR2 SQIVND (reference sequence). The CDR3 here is CASSNRQAGNTEAFF. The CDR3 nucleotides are TGTGCCAGTAGTAACCGACAGGCGGGAAACACTGAAGCTTTCTTT. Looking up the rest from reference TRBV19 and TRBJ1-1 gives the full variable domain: DGGITQSPKYLFRKEGQNVTLSCEQNLNHDAMYWYRQDPGQGLRLIYYSQIVNDFQKGDIAEGYSVSREKKESFPLTVTSAQKNPTAFYLCASSNRQAGNTEAFFGQGTRLTVV.

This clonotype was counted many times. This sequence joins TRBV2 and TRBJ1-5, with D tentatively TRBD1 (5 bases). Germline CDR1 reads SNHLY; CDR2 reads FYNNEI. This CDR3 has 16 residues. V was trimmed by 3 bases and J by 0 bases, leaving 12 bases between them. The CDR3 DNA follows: TGTGCCAGCAGTGACAAATGGCAGGGTAGCAATCAGCCCCAGCATTTT. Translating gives CASSDKWQGSNQPQHF. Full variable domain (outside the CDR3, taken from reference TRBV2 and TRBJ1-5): EPEVTQTPSHQVTQMGQEVILRCVPISNHLYFYWYRQILGQKVEFLVSFYNNEISEKSEIFDDQFSVERPDGSNFTLKIRSTKLEDSAMYFCASSDKWQGSNQPQHFGDGTRLSIL.

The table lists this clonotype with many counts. The CDR3 bases are TGCGCCAGCAGCTTGGCACAGGGGGCTGGCGAGCAGTACTTC. It codes for CASSLAQGAGEQYF. The genes are TRBV5-1 and TRBJ2-7, with 9 nucleotides matching TRBD1. This CDR3 has 14 residues. Germline V lookup: CDR1 SGHRS, CDR2 YFSETQ. The J segment lost 6 bases and the V segment lost 0 bases, leaving 4 bases of the junction unmatched.

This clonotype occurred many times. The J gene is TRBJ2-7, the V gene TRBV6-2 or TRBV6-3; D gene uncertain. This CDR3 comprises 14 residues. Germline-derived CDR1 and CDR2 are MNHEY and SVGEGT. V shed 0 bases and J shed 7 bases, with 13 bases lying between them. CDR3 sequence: CASSYSRWMEEQYF. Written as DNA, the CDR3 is TGTGCCAGCAGTTACTCGAGGTGGATGGAGGAGCAGTACTTC.

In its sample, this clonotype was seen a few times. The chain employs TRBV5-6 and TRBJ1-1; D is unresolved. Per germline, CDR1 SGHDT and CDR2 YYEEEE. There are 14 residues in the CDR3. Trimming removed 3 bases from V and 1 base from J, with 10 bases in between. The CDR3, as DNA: TGTGCCAGCAGCTCCCGACCAGGGAACACTGAAGCTTTCTTT. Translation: CASSSRPGNTEAFF.

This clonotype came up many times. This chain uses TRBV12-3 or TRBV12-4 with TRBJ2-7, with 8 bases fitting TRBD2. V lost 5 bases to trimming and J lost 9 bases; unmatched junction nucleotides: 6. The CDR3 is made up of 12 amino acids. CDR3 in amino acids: CASSHRTSTQYF. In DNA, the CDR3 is TGTGCCAGCAGTCACCGGACTAGCACGCAGTACTTC.

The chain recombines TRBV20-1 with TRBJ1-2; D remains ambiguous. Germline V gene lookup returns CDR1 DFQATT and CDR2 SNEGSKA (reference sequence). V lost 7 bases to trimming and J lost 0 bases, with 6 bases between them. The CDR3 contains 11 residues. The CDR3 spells CSGSSNYGYTF. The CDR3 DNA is TGCAGTGGAAGTTCTAACTATGGCTACACCTTC.

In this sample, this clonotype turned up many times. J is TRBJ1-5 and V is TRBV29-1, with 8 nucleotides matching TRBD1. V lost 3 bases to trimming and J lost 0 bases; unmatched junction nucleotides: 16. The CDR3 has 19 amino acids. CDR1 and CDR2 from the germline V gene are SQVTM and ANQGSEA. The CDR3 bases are TGCAGCGTTGAGTCTGTTCGGACAGGGAAGTTGTATAGCAATCAGCCCCAGCATTTT. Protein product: CSVESVRTGKLYSNQPQHF.

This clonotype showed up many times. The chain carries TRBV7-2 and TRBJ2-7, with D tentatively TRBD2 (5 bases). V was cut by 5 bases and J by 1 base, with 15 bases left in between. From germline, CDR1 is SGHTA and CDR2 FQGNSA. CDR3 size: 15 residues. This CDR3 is CASSRGLASSYEQYF. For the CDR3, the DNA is TGTGCCAGCAGCCGAGGATTAGCGAGTTCCTACGAGCAGTACTTC.

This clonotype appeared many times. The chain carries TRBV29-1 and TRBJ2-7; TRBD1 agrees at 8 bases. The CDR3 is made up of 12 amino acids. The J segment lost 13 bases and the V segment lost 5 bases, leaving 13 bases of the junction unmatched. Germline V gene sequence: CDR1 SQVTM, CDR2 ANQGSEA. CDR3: CSVLTGQGRKYF. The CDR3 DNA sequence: TGCAGCGTTTTAACAGGACAGGGACGAAAATACTTC.

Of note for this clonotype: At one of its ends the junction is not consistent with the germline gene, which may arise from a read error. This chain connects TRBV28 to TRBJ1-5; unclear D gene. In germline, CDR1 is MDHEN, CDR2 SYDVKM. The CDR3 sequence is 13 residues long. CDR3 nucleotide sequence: TGTGCCAGCACATATTCTAGCAATCAGCCCCAGCGTTTT. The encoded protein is CASTYSSNQPQRF.

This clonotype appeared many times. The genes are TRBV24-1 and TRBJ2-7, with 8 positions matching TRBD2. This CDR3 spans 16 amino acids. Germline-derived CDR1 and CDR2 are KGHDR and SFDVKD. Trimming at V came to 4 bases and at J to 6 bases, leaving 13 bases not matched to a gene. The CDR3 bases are TGTGCCACCAGTGAACCTGGCCCAGCGGGAGTAGTCGAGCAGTACTTC. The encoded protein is CATSEPGPAGVVEQYF.

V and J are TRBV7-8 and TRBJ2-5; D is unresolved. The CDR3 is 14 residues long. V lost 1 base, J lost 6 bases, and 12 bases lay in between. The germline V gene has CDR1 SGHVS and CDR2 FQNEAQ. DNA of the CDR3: TGTGCCAGCAGCTTAGTGGCAGCTCAGCAGACCCAGTACTTC. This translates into CASSLVAAQQTQYF.